This T cell receptor (beta chain) was sequenced during a study of blood T cell repertoires in COVID-19. For the study at large: PBMCs, B-cell-depleted T cells, or T cells were the source of the cDNA or gDNA that made up the material.

Sequencing used immunoSEQ multiplex PCR; TCRdb keeps in-frame clones, though not all of them. The sample has 88,000 or so clones; around nine tenths are singletons. The CDR3 has 14 residues. Germline loops: CDR1 SNHLY, CDR2 FYNNEI. V gave up 5 bases and J gave up 7 bases; unmatched junction bases: 8. This receptor was obtained from a woman between 45 and 65 years old with acute COVID-19. Source material: PBMCs or T cells enriched from blood (not recorded which). The chain employs TRBV2 and TRBJ1-1, with 9 nucleotides matching TRBD1. CDR3 loop: CASSPGTGIDEAFF. The CDR3, as DNA: TGTGCCAGCAGTCCCGGGACAGGGATTGATGAAGCTTTCTTT.